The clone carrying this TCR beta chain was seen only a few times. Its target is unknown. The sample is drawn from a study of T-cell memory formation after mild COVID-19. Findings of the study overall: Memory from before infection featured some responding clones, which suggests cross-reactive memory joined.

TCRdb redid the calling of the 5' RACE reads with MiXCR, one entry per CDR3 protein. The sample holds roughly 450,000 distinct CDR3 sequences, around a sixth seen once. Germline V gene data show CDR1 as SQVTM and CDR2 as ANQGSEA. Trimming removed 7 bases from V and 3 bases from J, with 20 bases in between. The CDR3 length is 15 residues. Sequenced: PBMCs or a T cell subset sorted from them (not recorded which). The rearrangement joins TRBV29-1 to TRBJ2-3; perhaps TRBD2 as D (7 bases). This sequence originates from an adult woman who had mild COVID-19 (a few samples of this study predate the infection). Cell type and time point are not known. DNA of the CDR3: TGCAGCGCGGGATTAACAGGGACTAATACAGATACGCAGTATTTT. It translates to CSAGLTGTNTDTQYF.